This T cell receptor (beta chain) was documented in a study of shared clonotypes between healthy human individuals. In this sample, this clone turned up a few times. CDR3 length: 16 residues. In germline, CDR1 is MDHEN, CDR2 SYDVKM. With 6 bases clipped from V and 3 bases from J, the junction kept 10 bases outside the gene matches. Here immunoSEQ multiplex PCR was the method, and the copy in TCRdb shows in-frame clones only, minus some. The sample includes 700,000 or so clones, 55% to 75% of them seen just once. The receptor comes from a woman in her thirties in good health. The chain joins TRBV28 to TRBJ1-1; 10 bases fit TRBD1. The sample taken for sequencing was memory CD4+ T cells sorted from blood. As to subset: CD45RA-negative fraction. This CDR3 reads CASSSKRDRGYTEAFF. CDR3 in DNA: TGTGCCAGCAGCTCTAAGCGGGACAGGGGCTACACTGAAGCTTTCTTT.